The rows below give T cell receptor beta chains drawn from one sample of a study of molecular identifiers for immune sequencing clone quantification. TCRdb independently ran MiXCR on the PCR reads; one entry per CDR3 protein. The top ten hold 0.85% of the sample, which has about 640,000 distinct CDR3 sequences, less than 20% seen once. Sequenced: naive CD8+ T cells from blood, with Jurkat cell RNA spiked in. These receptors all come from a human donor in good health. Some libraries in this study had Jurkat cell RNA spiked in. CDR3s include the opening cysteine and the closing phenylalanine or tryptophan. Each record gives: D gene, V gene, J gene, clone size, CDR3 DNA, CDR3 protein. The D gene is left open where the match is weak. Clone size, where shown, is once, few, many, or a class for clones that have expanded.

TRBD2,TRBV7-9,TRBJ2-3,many,TGTGCCAGCAGCACCCCGGGACTAGATACAGATACGCAGTATTTT,CASSTPGLDTDTQYF
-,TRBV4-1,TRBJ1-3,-,TGCGCCAGCAGCCCCATTGGGCAGGACGCCCCCCACACCATATATTTT,CASSPIGQDAPHTIYF
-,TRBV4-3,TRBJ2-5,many,TGCGCCAGCAGCCAAGATTTTTCCCCCCAAGAGACCCAGTACTTC,CASSQDFSPQETQYF
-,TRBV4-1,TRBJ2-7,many,TGCGCCAGCAGCCCCAGGGCGGGGGCGTACGAGCAGTACTTC,CASSPRAGAYEQYF
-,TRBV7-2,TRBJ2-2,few,TGTGCCAGCAGCTCGTTAGTCGGGTTAACCGGGGAGCTGTTTTTT,CASSSLVGLTGELFF
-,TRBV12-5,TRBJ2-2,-,TGTGCTAGTCTCACCGCGGCCACATCGGACGCGAACACCGGGGAGCTGTTTTTT,CASLTAATSDANTGELFF
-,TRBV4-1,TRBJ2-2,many,TGCGCCAGCAGAGAGGACGAACCTAACACCGGGGAGCTGTTTTTT,CASREDEPNTGELFF
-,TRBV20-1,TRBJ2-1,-,TGCAGTGCTAACCGGGAGTCCTACAATGAGCAGTTCTTC,CSANRESYNEQFF
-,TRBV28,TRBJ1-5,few,TGTGCCAGCTCATCCCCCGACGAGAGCAAGATACGATATAGCAATCAGCCCCAGCATTTT,CASSSPDESKIRYSNQPQHF
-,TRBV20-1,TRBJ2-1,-,TGCAGTGGTAGAAGCCCGTTGGTCAATGAGCAGTTCTTC,CSGRSPLVNEQFF
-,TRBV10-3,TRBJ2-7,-,TGTGCCACAGCCTCGGACATCTCCTACGAGCAGTACTTC,CATASDISYEQYF
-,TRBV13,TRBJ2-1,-,TGTGCCAGCAGCCTCCTGGGGGGGGCCTTCAATGAGCAGTTCTTC,CASSLLGGAFNEQFF
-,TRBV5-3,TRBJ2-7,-,TGTGCCAGCAGCTTGGGACTCGCACCCTACGCGCAGTACTTC,CASSLGLAPYAQYF
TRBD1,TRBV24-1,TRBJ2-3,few,TGTGCCACCAGTGACCCGATTACAGGACAGGGACTCGATACGCAGTATTTT,CATSDPITGQGLDTQYF
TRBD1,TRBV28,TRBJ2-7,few,TGTGCCGCTGGGGGCAGGGGGAACGAGCAGTACTTC,CAAGGRGNEQYF
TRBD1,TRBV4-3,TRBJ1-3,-,TGCGCCAGCAGCCAGGACAGGGGAAACTCTGGAAACACCATATATTTT,CASSQDRGNSGNTIYF
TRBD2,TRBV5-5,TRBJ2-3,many,TGTGCCAGCAGCGCCTTCCCTAGCGGGGGGGCCCCAGATACGCAGTATTTT,CASSAFPSGGAPDTQYF
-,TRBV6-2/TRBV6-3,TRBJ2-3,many,TGTGCCAGCAGTTACGGATCGCGGGAGCAGTATTTT,CASSYGSREQYF
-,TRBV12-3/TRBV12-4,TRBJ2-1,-,TGTGCCACGCGGGACGCCGACTACAATGAGCAGTTCTTC,CATRDADYNEQFF
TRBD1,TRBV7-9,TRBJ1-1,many,TGTGCCAGCAGTTATAACAGGGGACGCATGAACACTGAAGCTTTCTTT,CASSYNRGRMNTEAFF
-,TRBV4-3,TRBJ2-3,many,TGCGCCAGCAGCCAAGTTGAGGCTGACACGCAGTATTTT,CASSQVEADTQYF
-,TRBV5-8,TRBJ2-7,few,TGTGCCAGCAGCTGGATTAACGAGCAGTACTTC,CASSWINEQYF
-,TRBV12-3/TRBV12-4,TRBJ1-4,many,TGTGCCAGCACTCGGACCACCGTAGCTAATGAAAAACTGTTTTTT,CASTRTTVANEKLFF
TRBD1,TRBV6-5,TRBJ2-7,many,TGTGCCAGCAAAACATCCGGGACAGGGGGTTCCTACGAGCAGTACTTC,CASKTSGTGGSYEQYF
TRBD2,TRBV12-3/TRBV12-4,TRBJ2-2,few,TGTGCCAGCAGTGGGGGACTAGCGATCGGGGAGCTGTTTTTT,CASSGGLAIGELFF
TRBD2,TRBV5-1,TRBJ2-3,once,TGCGCCGGCAGCGTAATTACCGGGACTAGCGGGGCCGCCGGTCCAGATACGCAGTATTTT,CAGSVITGTSGAAGPDTQYF
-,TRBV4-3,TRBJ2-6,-,TGCGCCAGCAGCCAAGGGTCCGATAGGAGATCTGGGGCCAACGTCCTGACTTTC,CASSQGSDRRSGANVLTF
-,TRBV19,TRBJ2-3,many,TGTGCCAGTAGTACCGCAGGGACAGATACGCAGTATTTT,CASSTAGTDTQYF
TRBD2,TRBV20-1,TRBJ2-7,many,TGCAGTGCTAGAGATTCGGGGGGGATCTACGAGCAGTACTTC,CSARDSGGIYEQYF
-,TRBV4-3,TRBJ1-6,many,TGCGCCAGCAGCTCTCACGGGGCAGCGAGCTCCTATAATTCACCCCTCCACTTT,CASSSHGAASSYNSPLHF
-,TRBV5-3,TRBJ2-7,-,TGTGCCAGCAGCTTGGCGTACAGCCTTACCTACGAGCAGTACTTC,CASSLAYSLTYEQYF
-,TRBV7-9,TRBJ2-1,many,TGTGCCAGCAGCTTAGAGTGGCGGGGGCAGTTCTTC,CASSLEWRGQFF
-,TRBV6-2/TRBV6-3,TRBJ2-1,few,TGTGCCAGCAGTTACTCCCACAATGAGCAGTTCTTC,CASSYSHNEQFF
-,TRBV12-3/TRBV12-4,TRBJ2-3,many,TGTGCCAGCAGTTTAGGTGCTTACACAGATACGCAGTATTTT,CASSLGAYTDTQYF
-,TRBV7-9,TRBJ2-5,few,TGTGCCAGCGACTCCGGTCGCGGGGCATCGGAGACCCAGTACTTC,CASDSGRGASETQYF
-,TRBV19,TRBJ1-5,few,TGTGCCAGTAGTATGGGGGTCGCAGGCTCATATCAGCCCCAGCATTTT,CASSMGVAGSYQPQHF
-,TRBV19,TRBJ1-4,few,TGTGCCAGTAGTCTCCCCGGGAAGGAGGGTGAAAAACTGTTTTTT,CASSLPGKEGEKLFF
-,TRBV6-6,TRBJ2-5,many,TGTGCCAGCAGTTACGGCTCGGAGACCCAGTACTTC,CASSYGSETQYF
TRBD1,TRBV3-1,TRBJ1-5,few,TGTGCCAGCAGCCCAAACCCGGGACAGGGGAATCAGCCCCAGCATTTT,CASSPNPGQGNQPQHF
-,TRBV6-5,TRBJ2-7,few,TGTGCCAGCAGTTACTCGGTCCGACTCCCGTCCCACGAGCAGTACTTC,CASSYSVRLPSHEQYF
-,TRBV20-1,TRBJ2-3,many,TGCAGTGCTAGAGACCTGGAGGGGGATACGCAGTATTTT,CSARDLEGDTQYF
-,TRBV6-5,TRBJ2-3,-,TGTGCCAGCAATTGGGGCGGGACTTCAGATACGCAGTATTTT,CASNWGGTSDTQYF